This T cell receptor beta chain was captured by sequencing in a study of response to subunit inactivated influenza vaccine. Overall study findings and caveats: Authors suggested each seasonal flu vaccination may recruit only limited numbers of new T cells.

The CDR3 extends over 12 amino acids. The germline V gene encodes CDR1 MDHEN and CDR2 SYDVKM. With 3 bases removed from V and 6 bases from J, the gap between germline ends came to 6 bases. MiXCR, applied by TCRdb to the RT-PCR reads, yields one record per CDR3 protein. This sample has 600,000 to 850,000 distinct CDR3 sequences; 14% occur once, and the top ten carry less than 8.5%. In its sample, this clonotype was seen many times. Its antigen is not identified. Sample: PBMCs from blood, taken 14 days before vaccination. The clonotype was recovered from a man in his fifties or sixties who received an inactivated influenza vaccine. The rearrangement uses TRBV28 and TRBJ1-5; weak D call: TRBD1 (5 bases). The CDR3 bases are TGTGCCAGCAGTTTCGGGGGTCAGCCCCAGCATTTT. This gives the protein CASSFGGQPQHF.